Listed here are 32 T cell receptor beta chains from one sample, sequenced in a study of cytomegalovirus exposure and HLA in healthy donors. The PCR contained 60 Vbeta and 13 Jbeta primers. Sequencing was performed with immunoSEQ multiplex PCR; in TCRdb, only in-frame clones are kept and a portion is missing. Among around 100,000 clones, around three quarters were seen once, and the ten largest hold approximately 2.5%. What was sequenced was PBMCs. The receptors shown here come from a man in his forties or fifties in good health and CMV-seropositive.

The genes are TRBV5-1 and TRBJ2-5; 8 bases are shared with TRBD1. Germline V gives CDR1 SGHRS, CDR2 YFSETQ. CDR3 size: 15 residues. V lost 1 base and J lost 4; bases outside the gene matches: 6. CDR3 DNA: TGCGCCAGCAGCTTGATCAGGGGGCTGAGAGAGACCCAGTACTTC. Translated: CASSLIRGLRETQYF.

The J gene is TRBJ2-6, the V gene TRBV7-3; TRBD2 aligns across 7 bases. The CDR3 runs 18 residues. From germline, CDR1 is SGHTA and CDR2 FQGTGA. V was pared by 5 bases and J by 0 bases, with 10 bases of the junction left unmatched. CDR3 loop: CASSPRDYKSSGANVLTF. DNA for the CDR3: TGTGCCAGCAGCCCGCGGGACTATAAGAGCTCTGGGGCCAACGTCCTGACTTTC.

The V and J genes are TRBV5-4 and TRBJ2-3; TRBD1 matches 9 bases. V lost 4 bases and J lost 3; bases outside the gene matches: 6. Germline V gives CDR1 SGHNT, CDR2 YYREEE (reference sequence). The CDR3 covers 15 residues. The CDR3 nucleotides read TGTGCCAGCAGCAACAGGACAGGGGCAACAGATACGCAGTATTTT. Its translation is CASSNRTGATDTQYF.

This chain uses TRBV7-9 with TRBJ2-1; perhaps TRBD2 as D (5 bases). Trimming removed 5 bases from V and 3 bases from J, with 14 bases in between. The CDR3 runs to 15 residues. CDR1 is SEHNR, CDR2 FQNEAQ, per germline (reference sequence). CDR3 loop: CASSPRGSGYNEQFF. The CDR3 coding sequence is TGTGCCAGCAGCCCCCGAGGGAGCGGCTACAATGAGCAGTTCTTC.

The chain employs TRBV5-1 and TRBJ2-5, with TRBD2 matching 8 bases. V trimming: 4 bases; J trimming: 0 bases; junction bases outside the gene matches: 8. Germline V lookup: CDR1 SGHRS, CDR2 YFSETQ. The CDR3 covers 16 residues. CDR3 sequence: CASSPTLGRDQETQYF. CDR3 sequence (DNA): TGCGCCAGCAGCCCCACCCTCGGGAGGGACCAAGAGACCCAGTACTTC.

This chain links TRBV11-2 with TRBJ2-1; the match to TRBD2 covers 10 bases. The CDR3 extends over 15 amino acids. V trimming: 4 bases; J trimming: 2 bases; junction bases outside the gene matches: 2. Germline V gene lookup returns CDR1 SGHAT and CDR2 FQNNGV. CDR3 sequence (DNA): TGTGCCAGCAGCTACCTAGCGGGGGCCTACAATGAGCAGTTCTTC. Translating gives CASSYLAGAYNEQFF. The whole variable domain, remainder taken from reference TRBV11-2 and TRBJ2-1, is EAGVAQSPRYKIIEKRQSVAFWCNPISGHATLYWYQQILGQGPKLLIQFQNNGVVDDSQLPKDRFSAERLKGVDSTLKIQPAKLEDSAVYLCASSYLAGAYNEQFFGPGTRLTVL.

Here the CDR3 DNA reads TGTGCCAGCAGCCTTATCCCGGCAATCTCGGGACTGAGCTCCTATAATTCACCCCTCCACTTT. It specifies CASSLIPAISGLSSYNSPLHF. V and J are TRBV4-2 and TRBJ1-6; TRBD1 might be the D (5 bases). Germline V gives CDR1 LGHNA, CDR2 YNFKEQ. V was trimmed by 4 bases and J by 0 bases, leaving 25 bases between them. CDR3 size: 21 residues.

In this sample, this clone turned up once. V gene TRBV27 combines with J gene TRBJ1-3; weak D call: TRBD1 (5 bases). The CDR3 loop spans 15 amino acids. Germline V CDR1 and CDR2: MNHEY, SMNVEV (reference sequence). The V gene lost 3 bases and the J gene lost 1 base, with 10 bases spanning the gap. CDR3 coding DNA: TGTGCCAGCAGTTTCACAGGTTCTTCTGGAAACACCATATATTTT. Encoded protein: CASSFTGSSGNTIYF.

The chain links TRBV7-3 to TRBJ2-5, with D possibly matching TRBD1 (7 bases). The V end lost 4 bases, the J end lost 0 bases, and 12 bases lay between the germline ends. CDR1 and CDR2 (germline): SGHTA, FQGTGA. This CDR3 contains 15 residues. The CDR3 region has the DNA TGTGCCAGCAGCTGCGGCGGGACAGACCAAGAGACCCAGTACTTC. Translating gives CASSCGGTDQETQYF.

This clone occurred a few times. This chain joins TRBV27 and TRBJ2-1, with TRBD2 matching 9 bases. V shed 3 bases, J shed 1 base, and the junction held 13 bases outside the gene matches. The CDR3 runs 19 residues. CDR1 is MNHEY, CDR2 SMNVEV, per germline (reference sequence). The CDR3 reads CASSLGRGSGSLSYNEQFF. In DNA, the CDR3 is TGTGCCAGCAGTTTGGGGCGAGGTAGCGGGAGCTTATCCTACAATGAGCAGTTCTTC.

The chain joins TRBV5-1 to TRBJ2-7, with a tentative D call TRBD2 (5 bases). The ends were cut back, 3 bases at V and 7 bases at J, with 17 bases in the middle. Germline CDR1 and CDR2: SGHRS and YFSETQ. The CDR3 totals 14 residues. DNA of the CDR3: TGCGCCAGCAGCTCCAATGCGGGCTACGGGGAGCAGTACTTC. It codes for CASSSNAGYGEQYF.

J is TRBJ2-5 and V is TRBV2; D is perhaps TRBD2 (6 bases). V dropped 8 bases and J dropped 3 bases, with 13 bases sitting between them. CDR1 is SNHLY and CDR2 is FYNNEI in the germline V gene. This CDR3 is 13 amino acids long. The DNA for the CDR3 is TGTGCCAGCGGGAGACTAGAAGAAGAGACCCAGTACTTC. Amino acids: CASGRLEEETQYF.

The CDR3 reads CAISEKGAPTGELFF. In nucleotides, the CDR3 is TGTGCCATCAGTGAGAAAGGGGCACCAACCGGGGAGCTGTTTTTT. The chain carries TRBV10-3 and TRBJ2-2, with D possibly matching TRBD1 (5 bases). With 2 bases removed from V and 5 bases from J, the gap between germline ends came to 12 bases. CDR1 and CDR2 from the germline V gene are ENHRY and SYGVKD. This CDR3 has 15 amino acids.

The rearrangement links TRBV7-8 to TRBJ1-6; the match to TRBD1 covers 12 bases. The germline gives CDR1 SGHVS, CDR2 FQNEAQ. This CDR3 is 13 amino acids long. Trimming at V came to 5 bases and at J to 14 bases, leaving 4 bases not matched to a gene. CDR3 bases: TGTGCCAGCAGCCCGGGACAGGGGGCAACCCTCCACTTT. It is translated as CASSPGQGATLHF.

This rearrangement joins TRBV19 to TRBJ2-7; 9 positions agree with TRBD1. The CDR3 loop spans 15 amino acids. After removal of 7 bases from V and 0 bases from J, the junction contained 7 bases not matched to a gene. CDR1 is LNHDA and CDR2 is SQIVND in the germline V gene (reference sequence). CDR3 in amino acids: CASKAKDRGSYEQYF. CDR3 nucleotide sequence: TGTGCCAGTAAAGCTAAGGACAGGGGCTCCTACGAGCAGTACTTC.

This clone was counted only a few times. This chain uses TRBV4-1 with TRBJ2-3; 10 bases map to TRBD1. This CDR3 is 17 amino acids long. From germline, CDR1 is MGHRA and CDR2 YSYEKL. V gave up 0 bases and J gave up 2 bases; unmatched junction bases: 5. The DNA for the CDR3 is TGCGCCAGCAGCCAAGATCTGACAGGGGGCGACACAGATACGCAGTATTTT. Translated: CASSQDLTGGDTDTQYF.

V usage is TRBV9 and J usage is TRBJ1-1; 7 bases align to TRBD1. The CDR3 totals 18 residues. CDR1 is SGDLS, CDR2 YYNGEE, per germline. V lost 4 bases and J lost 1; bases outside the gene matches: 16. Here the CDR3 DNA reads TGTGCCAGCAGCTTCCCGATAGTCAGGGGGAGAAGGAACACTGAAGCTTTCTTT. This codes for CASSFPIVRGRRNTEAFF.

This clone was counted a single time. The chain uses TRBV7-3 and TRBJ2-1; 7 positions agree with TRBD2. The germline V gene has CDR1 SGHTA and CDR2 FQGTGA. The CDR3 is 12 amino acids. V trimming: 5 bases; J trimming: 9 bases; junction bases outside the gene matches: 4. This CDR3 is CASSTSGGEQFF. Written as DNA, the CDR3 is TGTGCCAGCAGCACATCGGGGGGTGAGCAGTTCTTC.

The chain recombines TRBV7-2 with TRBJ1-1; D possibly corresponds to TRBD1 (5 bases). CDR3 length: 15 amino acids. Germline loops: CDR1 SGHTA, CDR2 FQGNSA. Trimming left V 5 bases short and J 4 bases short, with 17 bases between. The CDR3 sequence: CASSIQDAGGTEAFF. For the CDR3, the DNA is TGTGCCAGCAGCATACAGGACGCCGGTGGCACTGAAGCTTTCTTT.

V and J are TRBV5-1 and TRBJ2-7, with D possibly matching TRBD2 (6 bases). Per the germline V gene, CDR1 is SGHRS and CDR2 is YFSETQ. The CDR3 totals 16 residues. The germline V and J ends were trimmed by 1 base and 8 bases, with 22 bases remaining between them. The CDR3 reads CASSLNAGWDRGQQYF. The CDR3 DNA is TGCGCCAGCAGCTTGAACGCGGGATGGGACCGCGGCCAGCAGTACTTC.

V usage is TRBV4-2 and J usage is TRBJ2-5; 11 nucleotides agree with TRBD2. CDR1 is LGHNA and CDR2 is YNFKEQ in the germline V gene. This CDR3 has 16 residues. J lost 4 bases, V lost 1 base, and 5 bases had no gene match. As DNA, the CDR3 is TGTGCCAGCAGCCAAGTAGTAGCGGGAGGGCCAGAGACCCAGTACTTC. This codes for CASSQVVAGGPETQYF.

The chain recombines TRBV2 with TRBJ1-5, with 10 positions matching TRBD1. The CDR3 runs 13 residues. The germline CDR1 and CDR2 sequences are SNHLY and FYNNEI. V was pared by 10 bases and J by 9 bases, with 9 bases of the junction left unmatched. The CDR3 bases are TGTGCCACAGACCGGGACAGGGGTGGGCCCCAGCATTTT. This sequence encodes CATDRDRGGPQHF.

The CDR3 reads CASRPGQGSETEAFF. DNA for the CDR3: TGCGCCAGCAGACCCGGACAGGGGAGTGAGACTGAAGCTTTCTTT. The rearrangement joins TRBV10-1 to TRBJ1-1; TRBD1 agrees at 9 bases. V was pared by 6 bases and J by 5 bases, with 10 bases of the junction left unmatched. From germline, CDR1 is WNHNN and CDR2 SYGVQD (reference sequence). CDR3 size: 15 residues.

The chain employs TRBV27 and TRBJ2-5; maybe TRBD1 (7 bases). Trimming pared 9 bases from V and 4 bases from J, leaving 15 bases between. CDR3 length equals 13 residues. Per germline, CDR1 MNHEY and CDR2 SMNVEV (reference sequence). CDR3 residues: CASKNRGGETQYF. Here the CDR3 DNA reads TGTGCCAGTAAAAACAGGGGAGGAGAGACCCAGTACTTC.

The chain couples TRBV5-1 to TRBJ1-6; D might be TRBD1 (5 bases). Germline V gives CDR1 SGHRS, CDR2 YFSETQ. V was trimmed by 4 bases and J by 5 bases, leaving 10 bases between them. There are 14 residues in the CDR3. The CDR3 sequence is CASSRIGDNSPLHF. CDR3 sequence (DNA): TGCGCCAGCAGCCGGATAGGGGATAATTCACCCCTCCACTTT.

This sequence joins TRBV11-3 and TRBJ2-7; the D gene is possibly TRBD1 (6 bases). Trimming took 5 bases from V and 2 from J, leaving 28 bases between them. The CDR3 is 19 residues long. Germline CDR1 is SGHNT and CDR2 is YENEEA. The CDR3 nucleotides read TGTGCCAGCAGCGAAAGTCCAGGGGCAGGGTCCAGTTGGACCTACGAGCAGTACTTC. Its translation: CASSESPGAGSSWTYEQYF.

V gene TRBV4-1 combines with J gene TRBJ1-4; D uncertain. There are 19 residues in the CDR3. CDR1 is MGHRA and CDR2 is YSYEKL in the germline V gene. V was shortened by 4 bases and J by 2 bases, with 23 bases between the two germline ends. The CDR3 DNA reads TGCGCCAGCAGCCCGCGAGCGAGGAGGGAAGTATTGACTAATGAAAAACTGTTTTTT. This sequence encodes CASSPRARREVLTNEKLFF.

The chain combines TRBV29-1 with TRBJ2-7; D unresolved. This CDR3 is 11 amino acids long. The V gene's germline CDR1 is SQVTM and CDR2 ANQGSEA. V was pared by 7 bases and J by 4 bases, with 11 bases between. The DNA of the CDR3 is TGCAGCGGCCGGGTGAGATACGAGCAGTACTTC. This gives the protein CSGRVRYEQYF.

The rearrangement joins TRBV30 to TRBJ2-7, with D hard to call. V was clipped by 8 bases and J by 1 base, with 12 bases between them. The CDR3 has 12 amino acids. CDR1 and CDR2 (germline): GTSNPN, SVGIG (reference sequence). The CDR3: CASRLSSYEQYF. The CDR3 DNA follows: TGTGCCAGCCGACTCAGTTCCTACGAGCAGTACTTC.

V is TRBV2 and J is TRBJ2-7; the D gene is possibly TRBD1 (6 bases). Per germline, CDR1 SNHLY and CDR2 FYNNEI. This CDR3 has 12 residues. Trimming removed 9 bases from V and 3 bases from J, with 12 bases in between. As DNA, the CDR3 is TGTGCCAGTCTGGACAGAGGCTACGAGCAGTACTTC. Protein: CASLDRGYEQYF.

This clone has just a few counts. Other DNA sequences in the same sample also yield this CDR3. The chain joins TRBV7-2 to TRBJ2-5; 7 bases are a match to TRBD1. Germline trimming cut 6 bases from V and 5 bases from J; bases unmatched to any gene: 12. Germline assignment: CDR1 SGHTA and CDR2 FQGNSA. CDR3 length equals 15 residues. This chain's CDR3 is CASSFNKGAGETQYF. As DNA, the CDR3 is TGTGCCAGCAGTTTTAACAAGGGGGCCGGGGAGACCCAGTACTTC. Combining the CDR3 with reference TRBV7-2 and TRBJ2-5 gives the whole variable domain GAGVSQSPSNKVTEKGKDVELRCDPISGHTALYWYRQSLGQGLEFLIYFQGNSAPDKSGLPSDRFSAERTGGSVSTLTIQRTQQEDSAVYLCASSFNKGAGETQYFGPGTRLLVL.

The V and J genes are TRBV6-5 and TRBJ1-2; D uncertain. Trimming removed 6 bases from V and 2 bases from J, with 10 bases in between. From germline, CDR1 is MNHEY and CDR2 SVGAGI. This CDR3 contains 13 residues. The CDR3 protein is CASSRAPNYGYTF. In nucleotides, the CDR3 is TGTGCCAGCAGCCGCGCTCCGAACTATGGCTACACCTTC.